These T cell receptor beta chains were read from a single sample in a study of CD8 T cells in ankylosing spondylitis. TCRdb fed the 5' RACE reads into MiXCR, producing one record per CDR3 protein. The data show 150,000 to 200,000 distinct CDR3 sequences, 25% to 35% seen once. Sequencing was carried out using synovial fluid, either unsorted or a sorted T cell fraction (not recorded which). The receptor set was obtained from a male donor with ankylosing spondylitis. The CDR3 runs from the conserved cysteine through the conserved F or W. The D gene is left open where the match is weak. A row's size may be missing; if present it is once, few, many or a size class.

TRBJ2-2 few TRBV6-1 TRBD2 CASSEVTGGPTGELFF TGTGCCAGCAGTGAAGTGACGGGGGGGCCCACCGGGGAGCTGTTTTTT
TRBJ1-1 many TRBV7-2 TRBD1 CASSFGGTAPTEAFF TGTGCCAGCAGCTTTGGTGGGACAGCCCCCACTGAAGCTTTCTTT
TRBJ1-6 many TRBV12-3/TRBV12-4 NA CASSVTGSNSPLHF TGTGCCAGCAGCGTAACAGGGAGTAATTCACCCCTCCACTTT
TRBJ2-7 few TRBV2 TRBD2 CASRSDGGDEQYF TGTGCCAGCAGAAGCGACGGGGGGGACGAGCAGTACTTC
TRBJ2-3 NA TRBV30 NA CAWSVGGLTDTQYF TGTGCCTGGAGTGTCGGGGGGCTGACAGATACGCAGTATTTT
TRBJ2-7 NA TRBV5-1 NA CASSARVGEQYF TGCGCCAGCAGCGCCCGTGTCGGCGAGCAGTACTTC
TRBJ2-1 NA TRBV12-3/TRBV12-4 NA CASSLRVASRGSYNEQFF TGTGCCAGCAGTTTAAGGGTGGCATCCCGTGGGTCCTACAATGAGCAGTTCTTC
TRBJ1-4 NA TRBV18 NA CASSRLEGTTNEKLFF TGTGCCAGCTCCCGCCTAGAGGGAACAACTAATGAAAAACTGTTTTTT
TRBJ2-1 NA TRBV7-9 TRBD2 CASSPIGRAGVYEQFF TGTGCCAGCAGCCCCATCGGGAGGGCCGGGGTTTATGAGCAGTTCTTC
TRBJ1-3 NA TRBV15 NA CATSSGAFLSGNTIYF TGTGCCACCAGCAGTGGTGCTTTCCTCTCTGGAAACACCATATATTTT
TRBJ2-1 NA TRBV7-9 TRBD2 CASSPPGLAGHEQFF TGTGCCAGCAGCCCCCCGGGACTAGCGGGCCATGAGCAGTTCTTC
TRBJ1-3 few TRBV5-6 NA CASSWGPGNTIYF TGTGCCAGCAGCTGGGGGCCTGGAAACACCATATATTTT
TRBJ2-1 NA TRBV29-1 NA CSVKRGSPYNEQFF TGCAGCGTGAAGAGGGGGAGCCCCTACAATGAGCAGTTCTTC
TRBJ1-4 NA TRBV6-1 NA CASSVSGYGATNEKLFF TGTGCCAGCAGTGTTTCCGGGTACGGGGCAACTAATGAAAAACTGTTTTTT
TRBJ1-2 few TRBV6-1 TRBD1 CASRLSTGGGNYGYTF TGTGCCAGCAGACTCAGCACAGGGGGCGGCAACTATGGCTACACCTTC
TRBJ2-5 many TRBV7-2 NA CASSLALSEGQETQYF TGTGCCAGCAGCTTAGCTTTGTCAGAAGGCCAAGAGACCCAGTACTTC
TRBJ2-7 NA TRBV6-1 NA CASSELQGSSYEQYF TGTGCCAGCAGTGAACTCCAGGGGAGCTCCTACGAGCAGTACTTC
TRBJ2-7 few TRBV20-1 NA CSAKAHSYEQYF TGCAGTGCTAAGGCGCACTCCTACGAGCAGTACTTC
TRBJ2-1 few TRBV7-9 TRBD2 CASSLARGAGGPQQFF TGTGCCAGCAGCTTAGCGCGGGGAGCGGGAGGGCCTCAGCAGTTCTTC
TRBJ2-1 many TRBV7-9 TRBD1 CASSPGTGGSYNEQFF TGTGCCAGCAGCCCCGGGACAGGGGGCTCCTACAATGAGCAGTTCTTC
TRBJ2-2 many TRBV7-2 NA CASSVGKGSGELFF TGTGCCAGCAGCGTAGGGAAGGGGTCCGGGGAGCTGTTTTTT
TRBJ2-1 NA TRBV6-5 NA CASSYSFSGTAYNEQFF TGTGCCAGCAGTTACTCGTTTTCAGGAACCGCCTACAATGAGCAGTTCTTC
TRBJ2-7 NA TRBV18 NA CASSPTGNSYEQYF TGTGCCAGCTCACCCACCGGGAATTCCTACGAGCAGTACTTC
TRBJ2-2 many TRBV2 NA CASSERAAGELFF TGTGCCAGCAGTGAAAGGGCAGCCGGGGAGCTGTTTTTT
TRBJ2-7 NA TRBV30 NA CAWDREGSYEQYF TGTGCCTGGGACAGGGAGGGGTCCTACGAGCAGTACTTC
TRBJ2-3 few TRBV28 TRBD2 CASSSQRGTDTQYF TGTGCCAGCAGTTCCCAGCGGGGAACAGATACGCAGTATTTT
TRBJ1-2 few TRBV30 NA CAWSGSDLNYGYTF TGTGCCTGGAGTGGGTCAGACTTAAACTATGGCTACACCTTC
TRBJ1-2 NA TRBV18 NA CASSPGLENYGYTF TGTGCCAGCTCACCAGGTTTGGAAAACTATGGCTACACCTTC
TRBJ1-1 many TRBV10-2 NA CASSADRKTEAFF TGCGCCAGCAGTGCCGACAGGAAGACTGAAGCTTTCTTT
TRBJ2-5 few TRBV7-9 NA CASSSGTIKQETQYF TGTGCCAGCAGCTCCGGGACCATAAAGCAAGAGACCCAGTACTTC
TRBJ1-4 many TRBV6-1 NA CASRDTGWSEKLFF TGTGCCAGCAGAGACACGGGGTGGAGTGAAAAACTGTTTTTT
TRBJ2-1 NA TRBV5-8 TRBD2 CASSVGTSEYNEQFF TGTGCCAGCAGCGTCGGGACTAGCGAGTACAATGAGCAGTTCTTC
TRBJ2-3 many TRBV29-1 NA CSVLRRDTQYF TGCAGCGTCCTTAGAAGGGATACGCAGTATTTT
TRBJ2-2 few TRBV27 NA CASSFMANTGELFF TGTGCCAGCAGTTTTATGGCGAACACCGGGGAGCTGTTTTTT
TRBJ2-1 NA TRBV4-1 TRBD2 CASSQVGVASGSGEQFF TGCGCCAGCAGCCAAGTGGGGGTGGCTAGCGGGAGTGGTGAGCAGTTCTTC
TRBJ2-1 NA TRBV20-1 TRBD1 CSAKDREEFF TGCAGTGCTAAGGACAGGGAGGAGTTCTTC
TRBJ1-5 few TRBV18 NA CASSLTQGSNQPQHF TGTGCCAGCTCACTGACGCAGGGAAGCAATCAGCCCCAGCATTTT
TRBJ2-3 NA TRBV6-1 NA CASSEGHGPDTQYF TGTGCCAGCAGTGAAGGTCACGGTCCAGATACGCAGTATTTT
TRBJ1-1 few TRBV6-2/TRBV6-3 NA CASRQVTNTEAFF TGTGCCAGCAGGCAGGTTACGAACACTGAAGCTTTCTTT
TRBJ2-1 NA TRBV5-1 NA CASSLALNEQFF TGCGCCAGCAGCTTGGCCTTAAATGAGCAGTTCTTC
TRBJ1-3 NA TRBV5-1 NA CASSVTNSLSGNTIYF TGCGCCAGCAGCGTTACTAATAGTCTCTCTGGAAACACCATATATTTT
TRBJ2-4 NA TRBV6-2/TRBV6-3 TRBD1 CASSSQIGQGIAKNIQYF TGTGCCAGCAGTTCTCAAATTGGACAGGGAATAGCCAAAAACATTCAGTACTTC
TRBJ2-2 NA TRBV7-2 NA CASSRDTNTGELFF TGTGCCAGCAGCCGGGACACTAACACCGGGGAGCTGTTTTTT
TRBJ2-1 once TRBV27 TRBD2 CASSSASGSYNEQFF TGTGCCAGCAGTTCAGCTAGCGGATCCTACAATGAGCAGTTCTTC
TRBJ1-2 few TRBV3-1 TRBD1 CASSLGQGANYGYTF TGTGCCAGCAGCCTGGGACAGGGAGCTAACTATGGCTACACCTTC
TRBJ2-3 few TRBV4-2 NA CASSQSDLTDTQYF TGTGCCAGCAGCCAATCGGACCTCACAGATACGCAGTATTTT
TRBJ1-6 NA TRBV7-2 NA CASSPTQGSYNSPLHF TGTGCCAGCAGCCCTACTCAGGGCTCCTATAATTCACCCCTCCACTTT
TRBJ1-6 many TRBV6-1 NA CASTRRSEGGSPLHF TGTGCCAGCACCCGGAGGAGCGAAGGGGGGTCACCCCTCCACTTT
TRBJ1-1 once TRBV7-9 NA CASSNSFEAFF TGTGCCAGCAGCAACAGCTTTGAAGCTTTCTTT